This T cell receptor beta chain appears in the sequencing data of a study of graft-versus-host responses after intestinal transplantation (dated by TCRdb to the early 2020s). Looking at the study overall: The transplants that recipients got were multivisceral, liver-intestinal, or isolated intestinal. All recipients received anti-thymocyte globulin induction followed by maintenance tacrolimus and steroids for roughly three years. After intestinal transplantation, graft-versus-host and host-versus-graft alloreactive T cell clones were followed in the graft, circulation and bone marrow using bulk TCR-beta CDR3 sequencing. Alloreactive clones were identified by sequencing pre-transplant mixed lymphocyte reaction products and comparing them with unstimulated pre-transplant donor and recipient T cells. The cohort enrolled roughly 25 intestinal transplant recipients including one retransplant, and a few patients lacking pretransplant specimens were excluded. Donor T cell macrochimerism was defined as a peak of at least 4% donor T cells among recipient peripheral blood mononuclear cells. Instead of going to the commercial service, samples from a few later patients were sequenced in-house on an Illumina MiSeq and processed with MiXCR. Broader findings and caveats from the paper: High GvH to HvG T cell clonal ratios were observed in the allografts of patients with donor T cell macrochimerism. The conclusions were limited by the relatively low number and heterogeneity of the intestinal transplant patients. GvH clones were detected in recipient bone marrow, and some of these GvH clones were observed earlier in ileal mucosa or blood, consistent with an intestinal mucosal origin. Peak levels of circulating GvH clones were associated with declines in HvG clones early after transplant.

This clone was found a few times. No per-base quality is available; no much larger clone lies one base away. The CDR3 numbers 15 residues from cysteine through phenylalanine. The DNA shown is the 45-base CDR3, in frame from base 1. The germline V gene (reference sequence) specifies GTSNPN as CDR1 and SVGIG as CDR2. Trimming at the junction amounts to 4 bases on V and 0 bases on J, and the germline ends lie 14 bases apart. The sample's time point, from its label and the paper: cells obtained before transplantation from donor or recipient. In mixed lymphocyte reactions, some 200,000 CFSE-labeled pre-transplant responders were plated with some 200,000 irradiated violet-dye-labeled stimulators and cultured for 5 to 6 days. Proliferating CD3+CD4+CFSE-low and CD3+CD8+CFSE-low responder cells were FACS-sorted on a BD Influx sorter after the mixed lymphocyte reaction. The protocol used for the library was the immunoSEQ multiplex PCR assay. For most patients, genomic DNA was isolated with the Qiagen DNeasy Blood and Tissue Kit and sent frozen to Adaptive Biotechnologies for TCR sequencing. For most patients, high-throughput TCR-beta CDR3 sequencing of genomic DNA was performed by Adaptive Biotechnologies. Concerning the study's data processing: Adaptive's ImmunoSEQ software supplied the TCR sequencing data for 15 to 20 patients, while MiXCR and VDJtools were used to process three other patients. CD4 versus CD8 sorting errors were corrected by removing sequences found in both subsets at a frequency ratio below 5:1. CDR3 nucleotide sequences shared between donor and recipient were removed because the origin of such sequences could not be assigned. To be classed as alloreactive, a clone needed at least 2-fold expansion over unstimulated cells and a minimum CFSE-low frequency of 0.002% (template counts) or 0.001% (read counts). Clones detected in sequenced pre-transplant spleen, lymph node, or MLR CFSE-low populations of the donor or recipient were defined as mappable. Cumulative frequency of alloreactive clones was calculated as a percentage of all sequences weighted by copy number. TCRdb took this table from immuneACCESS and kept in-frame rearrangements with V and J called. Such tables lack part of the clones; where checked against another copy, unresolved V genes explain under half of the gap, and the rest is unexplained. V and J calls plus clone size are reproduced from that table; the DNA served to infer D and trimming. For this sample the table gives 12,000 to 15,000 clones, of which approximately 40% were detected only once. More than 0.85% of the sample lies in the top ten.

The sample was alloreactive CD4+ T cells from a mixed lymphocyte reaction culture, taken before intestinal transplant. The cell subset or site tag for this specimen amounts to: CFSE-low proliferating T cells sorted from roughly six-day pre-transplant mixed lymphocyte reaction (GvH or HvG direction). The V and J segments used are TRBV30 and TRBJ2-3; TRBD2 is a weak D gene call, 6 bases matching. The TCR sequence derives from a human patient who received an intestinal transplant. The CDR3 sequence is CAWKPGLASTDTQYF. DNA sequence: TGTGCCTGGAAACCGGGACTCGCTAGCACAGATACGCAGTATTTT.